Given below is one TCR beta chain in context. The authors made TCR beta cDNA libraries by 5'RACE template switching. This switching added a universal primer site and UMIs. TCRdb reprocessed the 5' RACE reads, with one entry per CDR3 protein and no DNA. Found here are hundreds of thousands of distinct CDR3 sequences; the top ten clones hold 3% to 4.5%. These data come from a study of T cells expressing NK-cell markers. The overall study: TCR beta repertoires came from sorted CD3+CD56+NKG2C+, CD3+CD56+NKG2C- and CD3+CD56-NKG2C+ T cells.

This CDR3 is 15 amino acids long. The specimen was blood T cells: a sorted CD56 or NKG2C T cell subset, CD4+ or CD8+ T cells, or bulk PBMC T cells (not recorded which). The sequence was collected from a man between 18 and 35 years old in good health. The gene calls are TRBV12-3 or TRBV12-4 and TRBJ2-1; TCRdb gives TRBD1 as the D gene, but with no DNA this cannot be confirmed. The CDR3 loop is CASSLAGGGAVEQFF.